A single sample is the source of the 17 T cell receptor beta chains below, sequenced in a study of shared clonotypes between healthy human individuals. Using immunoSEQ multiplex PCR, the repertoire was profiled, and TCRdb retains in-frame clones only, with some absent. The sample yields nearly 1 million clones, around three quarters seen once. The sequenced material came from memory CD4+ T cells sorted from blood. Subset meaning: CD45RA-negative fraction. All receptors derive from a man in his late teens or twenties in good health.

The chain uses TRBV5-4 and TRBJ2-1; either TRBD1 or TRBD2 may fit D (5 bases each). Looked up from germline, CDR1 is SGHNT and CDR2 is YYREEE (reference sequence). The CDR3 loop spans 15 amino acids. V was pared by 0 bases and J by 5 bases, with 12 bases between. The CDR3 coding sequence is TGTGCCAGCAGCTTGGTCGGGGCGCGGGACAATGAGCAGTTCTTC. Its protein is CASSLVGARDNEQFF.

Points on this clone: Different DNA sequences within this sample yield the same CDR3. This chain's CDR3 is CASSWDSYEQYF. The CDR3 DNA sequence: TGTGCCAGCAGCTGGGACTCTTACGAGCAGTACTTC. The chain recombines TRBV5-4 with TRBJ2-7; possibly TRBD2 for D (6 bases). This CDR3 is built from 12 residues. V lost 3 bases and J 4 bases, leaving 8 bases between the germline ends. The germline V gene has CDR1 SGHNT and CDR2 YYREEE (reference sequence). The entire variable domain, with the rest obtained from reference TRBV5-4 and TRBJ2-7, is as follows: ETGVTQSPTHLIKTRGQQVTLRCSSQSGHNTVSWYQQALGQGPQFIFQYYREEENGRGNFPPRFSGLQFPNYSSELNVNALELDDSALYLCASSWDSYEQYFGPGTRLTVT.

This clone was detected a few times. This chain joins TRBV7-2 and TRBJ1-1; D call uncertain. The CDR3 runs 13 residues. The germline V gene encodes CDR1 SGHTA and CDR2 FQGNSA. V was trimmed by 5 bases and J by 1 base, leaving 8 bases between them. In nucleotides, the CDR3 is TGTGCCAGCAGCCAGCCCACGAACACTGAAGCTTTCTTT. This encodes CASSQPTNTEAFF.

The genes are TRBV5-6 and TRBJ1-4; tentative D call: TRBD1 (5 bases). This CDR3 is 16 amino acids long. V lost 4 bases, J lost 6 bases, and 19 bases lay in between. Germline V lookup: CDR1 SGHDT, CDR2 YYEEEE. CDR3 coding DNA: TGTGCCAGCAGCCCCCGGGGACCGGAGCTACATGAAAAACTGTTTTTT. It is translated as CASSPRGPELHEKLFF.

The chain has TRBV7-2 and TRBJ2-5; 16 bases align to TRBD2. The junction had 6 bases not matched to a gene; V was cut back by 4 bases and J by 7 bases. The CDR3 consists of 16 residues. From germline, CDR1 is SGHTA and CDR2 FQGNSA. CDR3 in amino acids: CASSSGTSGGELTQYF. DNA for the CDR3: TGTGCCAGCAGCTCCGGGACTAGCGGGGGGGAACTGACCCAGTACTTC.

The rearrangement uses TRBV2 and TRBJ1-2; D is unresolved. V dropped 8 bases and J dropped 0 bases, with 7 bases sitting between them. Per the germline V gene, CDR1 is SNHLY and CDR2 is FYNNEI. This CDR3 is built from 12 residues. The CDR3, as DNA: TGTGCCAGCCGATCCCCTAACTATGGCTACACCTTC. It encodes CASRSPNYGYTF.

The genes are TRBV5-5 and TRBJ2-7; unclear D gene. The CDR3 is 14 residues long. Trimming took off 4 bases at V and 1 base at J, with 12 bases between the two ends. Germline CDR1 SGHKS, CDR2 YYEKEE (reference sequence). CDR3 sequence: CASSPQIGSYEQYF. The CDR3 nucleotides are TGTGCCAGCAGCCCTCAGATTGGGTCCTACGAGCAGTACTTC.

This clone has just a few counts. The CDR3 region is CASSRRGLYGYTF. DNA of the CDR3: TGTGCCAGCAGCCGACGGGGTTTGTATGGCTACACCTTC. This chain uses TRBV7-9 with TRBJ1-2; D uncertain. The germline V gene encodes CDR1 SEHNR and CDR2 FQNEAQ (reference sequence). CDR3 length: 13 residues. V dropped 5 bases and J dropped 5 bases, with 12 bases sitting between them.

This rearrangement joins TRBV28 to TRBJ1-5; TRBD1 aligns across 8 bases. This CDR3 is 14 amino acids long. Per the germline V gene, CDR1 is MDHEN and CDR2 is SYDVKM. J lost 2 bases, V lost 8 bases, and 5 bases had no gene match. The CDR3 region has the DNA TGTGCCAGCTGTTCGGGACAGGGCAATCAGCCCCAGCATTTT. Protein: CASCSGQGNQPQHF.

This clone showed up just once. This chain uses TRBV18 with TRBJ1-4; tentatively, D is TRBD1 (5 bases). The CDR3 sequence is 16 residues long. The V end was cut by 5 bases, the J end by 0 bases, with 13 bases between. Germline CDR1 and CDR2: KGHSH and LQKENI. The CDR3 here is CASSKDTTTTNEKLFF. The CDR3 nucleotides are TGTGCCAGCTCAAAGGACACGACTACAACTAATGAAAAACTGTTTTTT.

This chain uses TRBV5-6 with TRBJ1-1, with D possibly being TRBD1 (5 bases). V was cut by 4 bases and J by 6 bases, with 16 bases left in between. The CDR3 runs 14 residues. The germline CDR1 and CDR2 sequences are SGHDT and YYEEEE. In nucleotides, the CDR3 is TGTGCCAGCAGCCCTGACAGTTCCGGATCTGAAGCTTTCTTT. Protein: CASSPDSSGSEAFF.

The gene calls are TRBV28 and TRBJ2-7; D is perhaps TRBD1 (5 bases). The V end was cut by 6 bases, the J end by 5 bases, with 17 bases between. The germline CDR1 and CDR2 sequences are MDHEN and SYDVKM. The CDR3 length is 14 residues. CDR3 sequence reads: CASRPPGDRHEQYF. The CDR3, as DNA: TGTGCCAGCAGACCCCCCGGAGACAGACACGAGCAGTACTTC.

The chain is built from TRBV18 and TRBJ2-5; the match to TRBD2 covers 14 bases. CDR3 length: 17 amino acids. Germline trimming cut 2 bases from V and 4 bases from J; bases unmatched to any gene: 6. Germline V CDR1 and CDR2: KGHSH, LQKENI. CDR3 sequence: CASSPYGLAGGPETQYF. The CDR3 DNA sequence: TGTGCCAGCTCACCATACGGACTAGCGGGAGGTCCAGAGACCCAGTACTTC.

The V call is TRBV2, the J call TRBJ1-1; D is possibly TRBD1 (5 bases). This CDR3 is built from 11 residues. With 7 bases removed from V and 7 bases from J, the gap between germline ends came to 10 bases. CDR1 and CDR2 (germline): SNHLY, FYNNEI. CDR3 nucleotides: TGTGCCAGCAAGAGGGACCATGAAGCTTTCTTT. Encoded protein: CASKRDHEAFF.

The rearrangement joins TRBV5-4 to TRBJ2-7, with D perhaps matching TRBD1 or TRBD2 (6 bases each). Germline CDR1 SGHNT, CDR2 YYREEE (reference sequence). CDR3 length: 15 amino acids. V lost 0 bases to trimming and J lost 3 bases, with 13 bases between them. CDR3 residues: CASSLEGGPHYEQYF. The CDR3 DNA is TGTGCCAGCAGCTTGGAAGGGGGGCCCCACTACGAGCAGTACTTC.

The CDR3 DNA sequence: TGTGCCATCAGCGGGGGACAGCCCACAGATACGCAGTATTTT. Residues: CAISGGQPTDTQYF. The chain recombines TRBV10-3 with TRBJ2-3, with a possible D match to TRBD1 (7 bases). In germline, CDR1 is ENHRY, CDR2 SYGVKD. Deletions cut 6 bases from V and 2 bases from J, with 12 bases between. There are 14 residues in the CDR3.

The genes are TRBV5-1 and TRBJ1-1; D is unclear. This CDR3 has 15 residues. Looked up from germline, CDR1 is SGHRS and CDR2 is YFSETQ. The V gene lost 0 bases and the J gene lost 4 bases, with 13 bases spanning the gap. The DNA of the CDR3 is TGCGCCAGCAGCTTGGTCACGGGAGCGGGCACTGAAGCTTTCTTT. This translates into CASSLVTGAGTEAFF. The full variable domain, with the rest looked up from reference TRBV5-1 and TRBJ1-1, is KAGVTQTPRYLIKTRGQQVTLSCSPISGHRSVSWYQQTPGQGLQFLFEYFSETQRNKGNFPGRFSGRQFSNSRSEMNVSTLELGDSALYLCASSLVTGAGTEAFFGQGTRLTVV.